One and the same sample provided the 32 T cell receptor beta chains below, sequenced in a study of memory CD4+ T cells and cytomegalovirus serostatus. The sort gate was single viable CD3+CD4+CD8-CD45RO+ cells for memory CD4+ T cells. Produced via immunoSEQ multiplex PCR; TCRdb's table is partial and in-frame only. The table shows tens of thousands of clones, with 70% to 85% occurring only once. The material sequenced was memory CD4+ T cells from blood. Source of these receptors: an adult in good health and CMV-seropositive.

The rearrangement links TRBV9 to TRBJ2-3; TRBD2 agrees at 9 bases. The V gene's germline CDR1 is SGDLS and CDR2 YYNGEE. V gave up 3 bases and J gave up 6 bases; unmatched junction bases: 14. The CDR3 is made up of 17 amino acids. The CDR3 loop reads CASSAPRGGRAGDTQYF. CDR3 DNA: TGTGCCAGCAGCGCTCCCCGAGGCGGGAGGGCCGGGGATACGCAGTATTTT.

The chain carries TRBV5-1 and TRBJ2-7; possibly TRBD1 for D (5 bases). CDR1 is SGHRS, CDR2 YFSETQ, per germline. Trimming pared 1 base from V and 2 bases from J, leaving 13 bases between. The CDR3 consists of 15 residues. CDR3 nucleotide sequence: TGCGCCAGCAGCTTGAGTCTGGGGCAAGCCTACGAGCAGTACTTC. This translates into CASSLSLGQAYEQYF.

This chain links TRBV6-5 with TRBJ1-5; no definite D call. Trimming stripped 2 bases from V and 4 bases from J, with 6 bases between. CDR1 and CDR2 (germline): MNHEY, SVGAGI. The CDR3 runs to 13 residues. The CDR3 loop is CASSYGRNQPQHF. CDR3 DNA sequence: TGTGCCAGCAGTTACGGGAGGAATCAGCCCCAGCATTTT.

This clone was seen only a few times. J is TRBJ1-5 and V is TRBV28; a weak D match, TRBD1 (5 bases). This CDR3 has 17 residues. With 6 bases removed from V and 4 bases from J, the gap between germline ends came to 22 bases. Germline CDR1 reads MDHEN; CDR2 reads SYDVKM. DNA for the CDR3: TGTGCCAGCAGGTATGGGGTCCGGTGGGGGGTAAATCAGCCCCAGCATTTT. Translated, it gives CASRYGVRWGVNQPQHF.

The J gene is TRBJ2-5, the V gene TRBV7-3; the match to TRBD1 covers 8 bases. V shed 3 bases, J shed 5 bases, and the junction held 5 bases outside the gene matches. This CDR3 is built from 14 residues. The germline CDR1 and CDR2 sequences are SGHTA and FQGTGA. DNA of the CDR3: TGTGCCAGCAGCTTCGGGGACAGGCCGGAGACCCAGTACTTC. Translating gives CASSFGDRPETQYF.

In its sample, this clone was seen once. The CDR3 spells CSVEFETQYF. DNA of the CDR3: TGCAGCGTTGAATTTGAGACCCAGTACTTC. The chain uses TRBV29-1 and TRBJ2-5; unclear D gene. V gave up 2 bases and J gave up 5 bases, with 3 bases separating them. The CDR3 has 10 amino acids. Germline V gives CDR1 SQVTM, CDR2 ANQGSEA.

This clone came up a few times. The chain carries TRBV5-1 and TRBJ1-1; possibly TRBD1 for D (5 bases). This CDR3 is 14 amino acids long. Germline V gene sequence: CDR1 SGHRS, CDR2 YFSETQ. Trimming shortened V by 6 bases and J by 1 base, and 13 bases separated the two germline ends. This chain's CDR3 is CASNPGTPNTEAFF. DNA for the CDR3: TGCGCCAGCAATCCCGGGACGCCGAACACTGAAGCTTTCTTT.

The rearrangement uses TRBV19 and TRBJ1-2; D is unclear. V was shortened by 6 bases and J by 3 bases, with 14 bases between the two germline ends. The CDR3 extends over 14 amino acids. Germline V gene lookup returns CDR1 LNHDA and CDR2 SQIVND (reference sequence). Here the CDR3 reads CASRTRTDYYGYTF. The CDR3, as DNA: TGTGCCAGTAGGACCCGGACGGACTACTATGGCTACACCTTC.

The rearrangement joins TRBV30 to TRBJ1-1; weak D call: TRBD1 (5 bases). The CDR3 spans 13 residues. The ends were cut back, 5 bases at V and 8 bases at J, with 18 bases in the middle. Germline CDR1 is GTSNPN and CDR2 is SVGIG (reference sequence). This CDR3 is CAWLGAWGQEAFF. As DNA, the CDR3 is TGTGCCTGGTTAGGAGCCTGGGGCCAGGAAGCTTTCTTT.

The rearrangement joins TRBV7-2 to TRBJ2-5; D possibly matches TRBD1 or TRBD2 (6 bases each). The CDR3 is 13 residues long. V gave up 7 bases and J gave up 7 bases, with 16 bases separating them. Germline values: CDR1 SGHTA, CDR2 FQGNSA. The CDR3 loop is CASTLRGAGTQYF. The CDR3 region has the DNA TGTGCCAGCACACTTAGGGGGGCGGGGACCCAGTACTTC. The whole variable domain, filled in from reference TRBV7-2 and TRBJ2-5, reads GAGVSQSPSNKVTEKGKDVELRCDPISGHTALYWYRQSLGQGLEFLIYFQGNSAPDKSGLPSDRFSAERTGGSVSTLTIQRTQQEDSAVYLCASTLRGAGTQYFGPGTRLLVL.

The chain uses TRBV10-3 and TRBJ1-2; D gene ambiguous. Germline V gene lookup returns CDR1 ENHRY and CDR2 SYGVKD. The germline V and J ends were trimmed by 7 bases and 6 bases, with 21 bases remaining between them. This CDR3 has 15 residues. The CDR3 region is CAIMDDRVPTHGYTF. CDR3 DNA sequence: TGTGCCATCATGGACGATAGGGTTCCGACCCATGGCTACACCTTC.

A few counts support this clone. Other DNA sequences in this sample translate to the same CDR3. The chain carries TRBV27 and TRBJ2-1; D not certain. The germline V gene encodes CDR1 MNHEY and CDR2 SMNVEV (reference sequence). The CDR3 totals 11 residues. Trimming took 2 bases from V and 7 from J, leaving 3 bases between them. The CDR3 nucleotides are TGTGCCAGCAGTTTAAGGAATGAGCAGTTCTTC. Protein product: CASSLRNEQFF.

This clone was seen just once. The chain has TRBV2 and TRBJ2-2, with 8 bases matching TRBD1. CDR1 is SNHLY and CDR2 is FYNNEI in the germline V gene. The CDR3 covers 15 residues. Germline trimming cut 1 base from V and 6 bases from J; bases unmatched to any gene: 4. The CDR3 spells CASSEDQGAAGELFF. The CDR3 bases are TGTGCCAGCAGTGAAGATCAGGGGGCTGCCGGGGAGCTGTTTTTT.

In its sample, this clone was seen a few times. The chain couples TRBV20-1 to TRBJ2-1, with D maybe TRBD2 (5 bases). From germline, CDR1 is DFQATT and CDR2 SNEGSKA (reference sequence). This CDR3 region has 11 residues. V was trimmed by 1 base and J by 10 bases, leaving 8 bases between them. CDR3 bases: TGCAGTGCTAGAGGAACTAGGGAGCAGTTCTTC. Encoded protein: CSARGTREQFF.

The V call is TRBV27, the J call TRBJ1-4; 9 positions match TRBD1. CDR1 is MNHEY and CDR2 is SMNVEV in the germline V gene (reference sequence). The CDR3 loop spans 15 amino acids. J lost 8 bases, V lost 5 bases, and 9 bases had no gene match. Here the CDR3 DNA reads TGTGCCAGCAGTCCCCTACAGGGGGCGCAGGAAAAACTGTTTTTT. This encodes CASSPLQGAQEKLFF.

This clone showed up just once. The chain is built from TRBV11-3 and TRBJ1-2; 9 nucleotides line up with TRBD1. There are 13 residues in the CDR3. V lost 5 bases to trimming and J lost 5 bases; unmatched junction nucleotides: 3. Per germline, CDR1 SGHNT and CDR2 YENEEA. In DNA, the CDR3 is TGTGCCAGCAGCCCCGACAGGGGGTATGGCTACACCTTC. Residues: CASSPDRGYGYTF.

The chain links TRBV5-1 to TRBJ1-5; TRBD1 aligns across 8 bases. Trimming removed 2 bases from V and 4 bases from J; junction bases left unmatched: 2. The CDR3 is 14 amino acids. Germline CDR1 reads SGHRS; CDR2 reads YFSETQ. This chain's CDR3 is CASSLQGGNQPQHF. As DNA, the CDR3 is TGCGCCAGCAGCTTACAGGGGGGAAATCAGCCCCAGCATTTT.

V gene TRBV19 combines with J gene TRBJ2-1, with D possibly matching TRBD1 (6 bases). V gave up 4 bases and J gave up 6 bases, with 25 bases separating them. CDR3 length equals 18 residues. The germline V gene has CDR1 LNHDA and CDR2 SQIVND (reference sequence). The CDR3 loop is CASSTPLGQTGLGNEQFF. CDR3 DNA sequence: TGTGCCAGTAGTACTCCACTAGGACAGACGGGTCTAGGCAATGAGCAGTTCTTC.

The chain joins TRBV28 to TRBJ2-2; 8 bases align to TRBD1. From germline, CDR1 is MDHEN and CDR2 SYDVKM. J lost 4 bases, V lost 10 bases, and 20 bases had no gene match. This CDR3 comprises 18 residues. The CDR3 sequence is CATKHSPGGGRGTGELFF. The CDR3 DNA reads TGTGCCACCAAACATTCCCCAGGGGGCGGCCGAGGCACCGGGGAGCTGTTTTTT.

The chain combines TRBV11-2 with TRBJ1-2; no reliable D call. Germline V gene sequence: CDR1 SGHAT, CDR2 FQNNGV. The CDR3 runs 14 residues. V was shortened by 2 bases and J by 5 bases, with 12 bases between the two germline ends. The CDR3 sequence is CASSLTVGQYGYTF. The CDR3 DNA reads TGTGCCAGCAGCTTAACGGTCGGCCAGTATGGCTACACCTTC.

The chain links TRBV29-1 to TRBJ1-1, with D hard to call. Trimming stripped 6 bases from V and 2 bases from J, with 13 bases between. The CDR3 is made up of 13 amino acids. Germline CDR1 and CDR2: SQVTM and ANQGSEA. The DNA for the CDR3 is TGCAGCGTCCACACCTGGAAAAACACTGAAGCTTTCTTT. It encodes CSVHTWKNTEAFF.

This clone was detected a few times. The germline gene is not matched at one end of the junction; a read error may be the cause. The rearrangement joins TRBV29-1 to TRBJ1-1; 12 nucleotides match TRBD1. This CDR3 spans 15 amino acids. Germline CDR1 and CDR2: SQVTM and ANQGSEA. CDR3 in DNA: TGCAGCGTCGAAGGGACAGGGGGCGCGAACACTGAAGCTTTCTTT. Translating it yields CSVEGTGGANTEAFF.

The genes are TRBV19 and TRBJ2-1; D may match TRBD1 or TRBD2 (7 bases each). The CDR3 consists of 13 residues. V lost 5 bases, J lost 8 bases, and 13 bases lay in between. The germline gives CDR1 LNHDA, CDR2 SQIVND (reference sequence). The CDR3 protein is CASSPQGRDEQFF. CDR3 in DNA: TGTGCCAGTAGTCCACAGGGGAGGGATGAGCAGTTCTTC.

In this sample, this clone turned up a few times. The rearrangement joins TRBV28 to TRBJ2-7; TRBD2 matches at 11 bases. This CDR3 region has 15 residues. Germline CDR1 and CDR2: MDHEN and SYDVKM. V was pared by 4 bases and J by 6 bases, with 8 bases of the junction left unmatched. The chain's CDR3 is CASSSLAGGRGEQYF. CDR3 DNA sequence: TGTGCCAGCAGTTCCTTAGCGGGAGGGCGGGGCGAGCAGTACTTC.

This chain joins TRBV10-3 and TRBJ2-5; D is unresolved. V was trimmed by 4 bases and J by 4 bases, leaving 10 bases between them. CDR3 length: 13 residues. The germline CDR1 and CDR2 sequences are ENHRY and SYGVKD. CDR3 region: CAISVEVRETQYF. The CDR3 DNA reads TGTGCCATCAGTGTAGAGGTGAGAGAGACCCAGTACTTC.

This chain joins TRBV7-2 and TRBJ2-7; D not certain. The germline gives CDR1 SGHTA, CDR2 FQGNSA. The CDR3 spans 13 residues. Trimming stripped 5 bases from V and 3 bases from J, with 11 bases between. CDR3 coding DNA: TGTGCCAGCAGCCTAATACAAAGCTACGAGCAGTACTTC. Protein: CASSLIQSYEQYF.

V gene TRBV7-6 combines with J gene TRBJ2-5, with 7 bases matching TRBD2. V lost 10 bases to trimming and J lost 2 bases; unmatched junction nucleotides: 19. The CDR3 is 17 amino acids. CDR1 and CDR2 (germline): SGHVS, FNYEAQ. The CDR3 coding sequence is TGTGCCAACCCTGGCCCCAGACTAGCTAGGGAACAAGAGACCCAGTACTTC. Amino acids: CANPGPRLAREQETQYF.

In its sample, this clone was seen a few times. This chain links TRBV30 with TRBJ2-1; TRBD2 agrees at 8 bases. Germline values: CDR1 GTSNPN, CDR2 SVGIG (reference sequence). V was clipped by 5 bases and J by 4 bases; unmatched bases: 7. The CDR3 is 14 amino acids. In DNA form, the CDR3 reads TGTGCCTGGGGGGGAACTAGCGGTTACAATGAGCAGTTCTTC. Its protein product is CAWGGTSGYNEQFF.

The chain recombines TRBV5-4 with TRBJ2-5; a weak D match, TRBD2 (5 bases). Looked up from germline, CDR1 is SGHNT and CDR2 is YYREEE (reference sequence). This CDR3 comprises 15 residues. Trimming removed 4 bases from V and 2 bases from J, with 15 bases in between. This chain's CDR3 is CASSRSGLGQETQYF. CDR3 DNA: TGTGCCAGCAGCCGCTCCGGACTCGGACAAGAGACCCAGTACTTC.

The CDR3 here is CASSRDRANTEAFF. The CDR3 DNA reads as TGTGCCAGCAGCCGAGACAGGGCGAACACTGAAGCTTTCTTT. The chain uses TRBV5-4 and TRBJ1-1; 7 bases are a match to TRBD1. J gave up 1 base and V 4 bases, and 4 bases lay outside the gene matches. This CDR3 is 14 amino acids long. The germline V gene has CDR1 SGHNT and CDR2 YYREEE (reference sequence). The whole variable domain, filled in from reference TRBV5-4 and TRBJ1-1, reads ETGVTQSPTHLIKTRGQQVTLRCSSQSGHNTVSWYQQALGQGPQFIFQYYREEENGRGNFPPRFSGLQFPNYSSELNVNALELDDSALYLCASSRDRANTEAFFGQGTRLTVV.

CDR3 in amino acids: CASSQEGGSVQETQYF. The CDR3 DNA is TGTGCCAGCAGCCAAGAGGGCGGATCAGTGCAAGAGACCCAGTACTTC. The chain uses TRBV4-2 and TRBJ2-5; unclear D gene. Germline assignment: CDR1 LGHNA and CDR2 YNFKEQ. The V and J ends lost 0 bases and 2 bases respectively, with 13 bases between them. The CDR3 is made up of 16 amino acids.

This clone turned up a few times. The chain joins TRBV28 to TRBJ1-1, with 8 bases identical to TRBD1. Germline-derived CDR1 and CDR2 are MDHEN and SYDVKM. The CDR3 is 14 residues long. V lost 2 bases, J lost 4 bases, and 3 bases stayed unmatched. CDR3 loop: CASSLAGGGTEAFF. The CDR3 nucleotides are TGTGCCAGCAGTTTAGCAGGGGGCGGCACTGAAGCTTTCTTT.